Sequencing of this T cell receptor (beta chain) was carried out in a study of blood T cells in healthy people across ages. This clonotype was observed at least ten times. A sample-barcoded 5' primer and a J-beta primer mix were used in a second PCR of roughly 7 to 11 cycles. TCRdb re-called the 5' RACE reads through MiXCR, storing one row per CDR3 protein. The profile shows approximately 800,000 distinct CDR3 sequences, roughly 25% of them singletons. V was cut by 5 bases and J by 4 bases, with 17 bases left in between. The germline gives CDR1 PRHDT, CDR2 FYEKMQ (reference sequence). The CDR3 loop spans 15 amino acids. The same sample was also studied in work on T cells of mothers and their children.

This chain connects TRBV13 to TRBJ1-2; perhaps TRBD1 as D (6 bases). The sequence was collected from a boy younger than 18 in good health. Sequenced: blood. As DNA, the CDR3 is TGTGCCAGCAGCCTCGCTATGGGGACACTCTATGGCTACACCTTC. Residues: CASSLAMGTLYGYTF.